The entry that follows covers one T cell receptor (beta chain) sequence. These data originate in a study of tumor-infiltrating lymphocytes in primary liver carcinoma. About the research overall: The study enrolled male and female patients aged 30 to 69 years. The tumors, T1-T3 N0M0 lesions, were roughly 4.2 to 11 cm across. About 3.5 to 8 million productive TCRbeta reads were obtained from the samples, with similar numbers across tissue types.

V was shortened by 6 bases and J by 4 bases, with 12 bases between the two germline ends. The CDR3 has 13 amino acids. The germline CDR1 and CDR2 sequences are ENHRY and SYGVKD. Co-extracted RNA and DNA came from around 20-30 mg of unsorted bulk tissue. Total RNA (around 510 ng) served as template for TCR beta cDNA synthesis primed by a constant-region primer. Libraries for TCR beta were built through three nested multiplex PCR rounds, which together made up a slightly modified ARM-PCR procedure. Forward primers for TRBV1-TRBV30 and a C-beta reverse primer served the first two PCR rounds, at around 9 cycles each. Via MiXCR, TCRdb re-called the multiplex PCR reads, giving one row per CDR3 protein. The sample consists of around 80,000 distinct CDR3 sequences, roughly two thirds of them appearing once.

The receptor's source is a man between 35 and 55 years old with primary liver carcinoma and hepatitis B virus infection. The chain combines TRBV10-3 with TRBJ2-5; D is ambiguous. The sample consisted of tumor-adjacent normal liver tissue. CDR3 bases: TGTGCCATCAGGATAGATCGGAGAGAGACCCAGTACTTC. Its translation is CAIRIDRRETQYF.